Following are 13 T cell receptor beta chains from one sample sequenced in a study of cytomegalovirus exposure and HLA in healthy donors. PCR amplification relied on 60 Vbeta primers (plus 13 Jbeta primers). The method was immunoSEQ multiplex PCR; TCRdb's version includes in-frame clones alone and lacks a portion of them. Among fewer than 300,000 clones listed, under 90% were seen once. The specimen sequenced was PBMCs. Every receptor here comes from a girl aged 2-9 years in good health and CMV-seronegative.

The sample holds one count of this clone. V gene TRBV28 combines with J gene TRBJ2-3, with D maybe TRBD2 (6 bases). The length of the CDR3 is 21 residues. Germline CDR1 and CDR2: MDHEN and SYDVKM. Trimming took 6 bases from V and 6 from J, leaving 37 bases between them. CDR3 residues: CASSPYAWERAASDGSDTQYF. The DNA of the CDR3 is TGTGCCAGCAGCCCATACGCCTGGGAGCGGGCTGCCAGCGACGGGTCGGATACGCAGTATTTT.

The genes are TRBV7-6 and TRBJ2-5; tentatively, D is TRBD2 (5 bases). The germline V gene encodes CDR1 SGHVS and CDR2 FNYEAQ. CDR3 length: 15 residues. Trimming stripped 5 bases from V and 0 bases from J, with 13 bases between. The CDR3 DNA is TGTGCCAGCAGCCGGAGGACTGGTTACCAAGAGACCCAGTACTTC. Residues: CASSRRTGYQETQYF.

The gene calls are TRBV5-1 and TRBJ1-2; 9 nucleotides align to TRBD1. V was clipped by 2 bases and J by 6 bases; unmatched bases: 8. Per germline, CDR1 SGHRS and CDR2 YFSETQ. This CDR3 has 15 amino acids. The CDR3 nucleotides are TGCGCCAGCAGCTTCTTTCTCCGGGACAGGGATGGCTACACCTTC. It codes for CASSFFLRDRDGYTF.

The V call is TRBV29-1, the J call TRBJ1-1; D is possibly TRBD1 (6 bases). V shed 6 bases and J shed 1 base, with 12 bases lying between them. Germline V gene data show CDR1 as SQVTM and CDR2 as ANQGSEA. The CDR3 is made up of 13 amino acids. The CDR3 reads CSVPGTKNTEAFF. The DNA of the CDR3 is TGCAGCGTACCCGGGACAAAGAACACTGAAGCTTTCTTT.

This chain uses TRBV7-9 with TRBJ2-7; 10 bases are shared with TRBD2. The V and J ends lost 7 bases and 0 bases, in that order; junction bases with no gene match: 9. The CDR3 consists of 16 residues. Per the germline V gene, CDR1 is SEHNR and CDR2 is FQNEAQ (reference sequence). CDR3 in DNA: TGTGCCAGCATGGGGACCGGGACTAGCGCCTCCTACGAGCAGTACTTC. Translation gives CASMGTGTSASYEQYF.

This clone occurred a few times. CDR3 sequence: CASSPSGSGYTF. The CDR3 region has the DNA TGTGCCAGCAGTCCGAGCGGATCTGGCTACACCTTC. The chain employs TRBV6-6 and TRBJ1-2; no clear D gene. V lost 5 bases and J lost 7, with 11 bases in between. Germline V gene lookup returns CDR1 MNHNY and CDR2 SVGAGI (reference sequence). The CDR3 consists of 12 residues.

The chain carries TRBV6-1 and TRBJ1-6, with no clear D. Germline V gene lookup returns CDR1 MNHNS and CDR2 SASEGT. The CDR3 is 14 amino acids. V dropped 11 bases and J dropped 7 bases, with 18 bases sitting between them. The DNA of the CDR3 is TGTGCCTCGTTAGTGTTAATCGGGAATTCACCCCTCCACTTT. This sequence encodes CASLVLIGNSPLHF.

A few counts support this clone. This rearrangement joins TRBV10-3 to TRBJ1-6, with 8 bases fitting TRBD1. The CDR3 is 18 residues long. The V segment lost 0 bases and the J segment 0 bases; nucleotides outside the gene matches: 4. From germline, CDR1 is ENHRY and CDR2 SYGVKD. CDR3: CAISESPRGHSYNSPLHF. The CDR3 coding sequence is TGTGCCATCAGTGAGTCGCCCAGGGGGCACTCCTATAATTCACCCCTCCACTTT.

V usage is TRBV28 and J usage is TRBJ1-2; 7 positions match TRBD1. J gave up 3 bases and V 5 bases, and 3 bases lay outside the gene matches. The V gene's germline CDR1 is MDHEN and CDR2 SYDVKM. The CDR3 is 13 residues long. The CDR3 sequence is CASSPTGYYGYTF. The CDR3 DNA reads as TGTGCCAGCAGTCCGACAGGGTACTATGGCTACACCTTC.

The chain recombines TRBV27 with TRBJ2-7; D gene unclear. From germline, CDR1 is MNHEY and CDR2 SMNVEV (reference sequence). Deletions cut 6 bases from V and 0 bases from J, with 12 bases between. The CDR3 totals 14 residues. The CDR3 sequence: CASSRVGSSYEQYF. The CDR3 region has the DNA TGTGCCAGCAGCCGCGTGGGCAGCTCCTACGAGCAGTACTTC.

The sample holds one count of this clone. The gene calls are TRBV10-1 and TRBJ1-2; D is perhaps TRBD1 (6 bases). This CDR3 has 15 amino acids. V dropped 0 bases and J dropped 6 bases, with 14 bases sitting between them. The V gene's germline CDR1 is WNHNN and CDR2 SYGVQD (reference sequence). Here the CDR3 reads CASSESFAGEDGYTF. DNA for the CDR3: TGCGCCAGCAGTGAGTCTTTCGCAGGGGAAGATGGCTACACCTTC.

The CDR3 DNA sequence: TGTGCCAGCAGTTTAGTAGGGGCTTCCTACGAGCAGTACTTC. Its protein is CASSLVGASYEQYF. V is TRBV28 and J is TRBJ2-7; weak D call: TRBD1 (5 bases). V lost 2 bases to trimming and J lost 1 base, with 9 bases between them. CDR3 length equals 14 residues. CDR1 is MDHEN and CDR2 is SYDVKM in the germline V gene.

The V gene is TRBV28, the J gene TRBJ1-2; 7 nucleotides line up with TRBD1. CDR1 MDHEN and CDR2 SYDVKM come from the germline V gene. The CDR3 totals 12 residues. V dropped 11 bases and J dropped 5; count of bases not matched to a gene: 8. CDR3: CAETGTGYGYTF. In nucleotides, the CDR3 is TGTGCCGAGACAGGGACGGGGTATGGCTACACCTTC.